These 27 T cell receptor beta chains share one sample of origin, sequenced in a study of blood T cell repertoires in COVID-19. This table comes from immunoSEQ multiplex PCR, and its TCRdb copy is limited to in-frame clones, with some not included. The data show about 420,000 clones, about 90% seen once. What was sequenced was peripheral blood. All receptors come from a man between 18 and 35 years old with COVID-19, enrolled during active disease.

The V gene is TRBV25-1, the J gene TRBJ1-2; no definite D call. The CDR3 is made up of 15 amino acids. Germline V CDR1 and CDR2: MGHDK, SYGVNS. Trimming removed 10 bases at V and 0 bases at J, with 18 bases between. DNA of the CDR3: TGTGCCACCTCGACTGGAGGCCAAGCTAACTATGGCTACACCTTC. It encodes CATSTGGQANYGYTF.

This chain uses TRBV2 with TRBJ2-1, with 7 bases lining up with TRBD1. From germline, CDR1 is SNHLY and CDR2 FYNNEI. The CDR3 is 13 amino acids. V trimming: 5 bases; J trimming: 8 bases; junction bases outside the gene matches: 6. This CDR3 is CASSNDRDDEQFF. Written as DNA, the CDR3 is TGTGCCAGCAGTAACGACAGGGATGATGAGCAGTTCTTC.

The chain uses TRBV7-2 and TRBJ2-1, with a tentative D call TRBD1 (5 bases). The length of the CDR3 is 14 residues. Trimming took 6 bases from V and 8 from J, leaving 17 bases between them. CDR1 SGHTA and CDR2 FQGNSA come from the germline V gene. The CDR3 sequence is CASRVRARADEQFF. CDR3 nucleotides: TGTGCCAGCAGGGTCCGGGCCAGGGCGGATGAGCAGTTCTTC.

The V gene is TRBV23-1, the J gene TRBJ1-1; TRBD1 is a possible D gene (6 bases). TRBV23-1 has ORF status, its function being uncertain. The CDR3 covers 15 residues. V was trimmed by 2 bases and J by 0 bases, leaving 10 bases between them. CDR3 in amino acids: CASSQLGQMNTEAFF. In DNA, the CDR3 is TGCGCCAGCAGTCAACTAGGACAGATGAACACTGAAGCTTTCTTT.

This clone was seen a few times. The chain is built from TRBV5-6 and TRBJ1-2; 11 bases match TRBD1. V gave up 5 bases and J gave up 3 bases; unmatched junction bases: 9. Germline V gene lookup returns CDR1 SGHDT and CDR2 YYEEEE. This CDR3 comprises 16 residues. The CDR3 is CASREPRDRGDYGYTF. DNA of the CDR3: TGTGCCAGCAGGGAGCCCCGGGACAGGGGGGACTATGGCTACACCTTC.

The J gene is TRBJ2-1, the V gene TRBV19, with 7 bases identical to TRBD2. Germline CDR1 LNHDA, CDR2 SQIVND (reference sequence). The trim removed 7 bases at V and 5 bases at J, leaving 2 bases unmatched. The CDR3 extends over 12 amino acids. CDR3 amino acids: CASTRGDNEQFF. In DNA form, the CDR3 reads TGTGCCAGTACTCGGGGGGACAATGAGCAGTTCTTC. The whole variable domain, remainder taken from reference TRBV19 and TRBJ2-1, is DGGITQSPKYLFRKEGQNVTLSCEQNLNHDAMYWYRQDPGQGLRLIYYSQIVNDFQKGDIAEGYSVSREKKESFPLTVTSAQKNPTAFYLCASTRGDNEQFFGPGTRLTVL.

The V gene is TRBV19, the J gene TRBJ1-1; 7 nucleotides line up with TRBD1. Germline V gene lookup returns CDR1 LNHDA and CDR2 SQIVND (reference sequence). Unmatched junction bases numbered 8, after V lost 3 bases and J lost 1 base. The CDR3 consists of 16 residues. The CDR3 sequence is CASSMRGPNKNTEAFF. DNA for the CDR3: TGTGCCAGTAGTATGAGGGGGCCGAATAAGAACACTGAAGCTTTCTTT.

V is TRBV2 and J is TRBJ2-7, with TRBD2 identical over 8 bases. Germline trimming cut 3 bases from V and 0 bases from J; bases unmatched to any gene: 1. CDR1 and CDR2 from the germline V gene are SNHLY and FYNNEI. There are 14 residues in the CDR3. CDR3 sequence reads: CASSDSGSSYEQYF. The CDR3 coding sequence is TGTGCCAGCAGTGACAGCGGGAGCTCCTACGAGCAGTACTTC. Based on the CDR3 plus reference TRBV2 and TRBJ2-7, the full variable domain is EPEVTQTPSHQVTQMGQEVILRCVPISNHLYFYWYRQILGQKVEFLVSFYNNEISEKSEIFDDQFSVERPDGSNFTLKIRSTKLEDSAMYFCASSDSGSSYEQYFGPGTRLTVT.

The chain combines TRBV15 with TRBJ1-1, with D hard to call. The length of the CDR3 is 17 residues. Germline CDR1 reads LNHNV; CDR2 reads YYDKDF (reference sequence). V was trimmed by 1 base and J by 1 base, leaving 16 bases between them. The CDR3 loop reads CATSRVLAGNPNTEAFF. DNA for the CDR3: TGTGCCACCAGCAGAGTTCTGGCAGGCAACCCGAACACTGAAGCTTTCTTT.

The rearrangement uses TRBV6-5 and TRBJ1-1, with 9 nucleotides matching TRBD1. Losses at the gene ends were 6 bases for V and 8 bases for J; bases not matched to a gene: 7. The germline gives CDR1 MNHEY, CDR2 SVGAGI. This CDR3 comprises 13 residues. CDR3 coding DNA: TGTGCCAGCAGGAAACAGGGGGCAACAGAAGCTTTCTTT. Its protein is CASRKQGATEAFF.

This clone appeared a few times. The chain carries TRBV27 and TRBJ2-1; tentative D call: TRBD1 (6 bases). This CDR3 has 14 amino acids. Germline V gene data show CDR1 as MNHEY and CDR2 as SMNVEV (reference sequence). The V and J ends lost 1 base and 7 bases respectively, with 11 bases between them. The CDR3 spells CASSLWDTTNEQFF. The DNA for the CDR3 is TGTGCCAGCAGTTTATGGGACACGACGAATGAGCAGTTCTTC.

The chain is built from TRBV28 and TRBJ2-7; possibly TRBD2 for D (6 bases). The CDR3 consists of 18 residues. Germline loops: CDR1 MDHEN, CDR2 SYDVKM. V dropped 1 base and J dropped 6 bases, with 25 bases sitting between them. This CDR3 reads CASSLSVGLGSVHSEQYF. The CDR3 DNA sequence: TGTGCCAGCAGTTTATCCGTCGGCCTCGGGAGTGTTCACTCCGAGCAGTACTTC.

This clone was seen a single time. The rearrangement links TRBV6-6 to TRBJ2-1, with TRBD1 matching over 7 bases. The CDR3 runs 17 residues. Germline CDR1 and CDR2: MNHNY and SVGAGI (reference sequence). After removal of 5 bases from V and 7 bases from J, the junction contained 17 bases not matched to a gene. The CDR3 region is CASSPPRTGSFVNEQFF. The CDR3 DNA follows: TGTGCCAGCAGTCCTCCCCGGACAGGCAGTTTCGTGAATGAGCAGTTCTTC.

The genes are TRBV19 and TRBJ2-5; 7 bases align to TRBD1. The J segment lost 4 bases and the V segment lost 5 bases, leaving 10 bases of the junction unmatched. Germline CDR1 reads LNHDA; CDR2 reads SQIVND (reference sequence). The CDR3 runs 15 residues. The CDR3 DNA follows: TGTGCCAGTAGTTCACAGGGGACAATAGTAGAGACCCAGTACTTC. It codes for CASSSQGTIVETQYF.

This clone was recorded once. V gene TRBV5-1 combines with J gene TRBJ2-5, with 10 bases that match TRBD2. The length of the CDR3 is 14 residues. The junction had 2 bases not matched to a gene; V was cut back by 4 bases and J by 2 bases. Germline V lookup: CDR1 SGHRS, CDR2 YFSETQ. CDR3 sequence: CASSKGLAQETQYF. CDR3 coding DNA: TGCGCCAGCAGCAAGGGACTAGCGCAAGAGACCCAGTACTTC.

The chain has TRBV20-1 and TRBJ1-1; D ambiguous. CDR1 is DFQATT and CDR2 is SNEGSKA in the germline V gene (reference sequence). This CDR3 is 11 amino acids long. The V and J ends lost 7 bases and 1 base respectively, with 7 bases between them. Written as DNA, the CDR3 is TGCAGTGTGGACTGGAACACTGAAGCTTTCTTT. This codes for CSVDWNTEAFF.

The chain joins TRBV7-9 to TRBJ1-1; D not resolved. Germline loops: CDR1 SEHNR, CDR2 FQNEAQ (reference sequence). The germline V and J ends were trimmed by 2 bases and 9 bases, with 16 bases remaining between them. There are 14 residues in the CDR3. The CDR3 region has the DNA TGTGCCAGCAGCTTATCTTTAGGACGGGATAAAGCTTTCTTT. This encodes CASSLSLGRDKAFF.

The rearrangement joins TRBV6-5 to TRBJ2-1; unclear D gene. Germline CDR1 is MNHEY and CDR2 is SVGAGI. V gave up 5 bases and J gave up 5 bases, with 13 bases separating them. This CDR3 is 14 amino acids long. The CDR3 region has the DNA TGTGCCAGCAGTCGGAGTCCCTTGAACAATGAGCAGTTCTTC. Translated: CASSRSPLNNEQFF.

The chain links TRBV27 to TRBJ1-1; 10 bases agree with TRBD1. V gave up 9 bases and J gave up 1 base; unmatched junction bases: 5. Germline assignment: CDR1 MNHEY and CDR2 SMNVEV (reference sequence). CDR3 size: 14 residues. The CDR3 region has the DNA TGTGCCAGTAGACAGGGGGCTAAGAACACTGAAGCTTTCTTT. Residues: CASRQGAKNTEAFF.

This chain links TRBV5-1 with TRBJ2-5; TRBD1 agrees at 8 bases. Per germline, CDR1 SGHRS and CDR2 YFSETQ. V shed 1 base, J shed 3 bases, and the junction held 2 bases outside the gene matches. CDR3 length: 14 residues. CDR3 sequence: CASSLTGGKETQYF. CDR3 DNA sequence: TGCGCCAGCAGCTTGACAGGGGGTAAAGAGACCCAGTACTTC.

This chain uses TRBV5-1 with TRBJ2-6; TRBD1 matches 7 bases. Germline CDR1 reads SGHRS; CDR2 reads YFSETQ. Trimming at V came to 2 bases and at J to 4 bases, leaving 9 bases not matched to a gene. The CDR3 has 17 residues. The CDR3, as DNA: TGCGCCAGCAGCTTCGAGACAGGGCCGATCGGGGCCAACGTCCTGACTTTC. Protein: CASSFETGPIGANVLTF.

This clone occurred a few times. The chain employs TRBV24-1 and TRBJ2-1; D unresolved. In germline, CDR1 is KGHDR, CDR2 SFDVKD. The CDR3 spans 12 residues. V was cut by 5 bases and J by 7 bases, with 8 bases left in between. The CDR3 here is CATSGGENEQFF. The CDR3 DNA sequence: TGTGCCACCAGTGGAGGAGAGAATGAGCAGTTCTTC.

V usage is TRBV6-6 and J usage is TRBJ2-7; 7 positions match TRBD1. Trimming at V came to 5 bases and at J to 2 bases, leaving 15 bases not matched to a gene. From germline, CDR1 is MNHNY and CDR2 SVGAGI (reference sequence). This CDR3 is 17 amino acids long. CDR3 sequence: CASSQNPRRDRPYEQYF. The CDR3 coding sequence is TGTGCCAGCAGTCAAAATCCTAGACGGGACAGACCCTACGAGCAGTACTTC.

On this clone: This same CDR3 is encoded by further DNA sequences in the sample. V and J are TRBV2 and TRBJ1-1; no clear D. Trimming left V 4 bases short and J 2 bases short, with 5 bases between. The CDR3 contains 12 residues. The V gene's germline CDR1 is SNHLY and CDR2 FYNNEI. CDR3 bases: TGTGCCAGCAGTGCACTCAACACTGAAGCTTTCTTT. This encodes CASSALNTEAFF.

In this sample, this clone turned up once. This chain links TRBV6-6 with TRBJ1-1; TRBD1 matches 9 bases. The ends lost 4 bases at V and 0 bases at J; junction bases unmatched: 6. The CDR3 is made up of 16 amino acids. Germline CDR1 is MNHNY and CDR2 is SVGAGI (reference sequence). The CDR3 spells CASSSGTGLMNTEAFF. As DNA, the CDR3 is TGTGCCAGCAGTTCCGGGACAGGGCTCATGAACACTGAAGCTTTCTTT.

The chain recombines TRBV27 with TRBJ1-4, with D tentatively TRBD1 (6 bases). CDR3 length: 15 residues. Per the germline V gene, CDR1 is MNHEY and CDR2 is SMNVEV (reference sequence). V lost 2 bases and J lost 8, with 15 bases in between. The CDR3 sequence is CASSLEGGPREKLFF. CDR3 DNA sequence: TGTGCCAGCAGTTTAGAAGGGGGTCCTAGGGAAAAACTGTTTTTT. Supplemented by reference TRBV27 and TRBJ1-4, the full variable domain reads EAQVTQNPRYLITVTGKKLTVTCSQNMNHEYMSWYRQDPGLGLRQIYYSMNVEVTDKGDVPEGYKVSRKEKRNFPLILESPSPNQTSLYFCASSLEGGPREKLFFGSGTQLSVL.

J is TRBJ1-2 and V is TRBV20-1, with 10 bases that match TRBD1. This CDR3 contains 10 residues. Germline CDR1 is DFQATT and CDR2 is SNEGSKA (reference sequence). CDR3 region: CRGTGDGYTF. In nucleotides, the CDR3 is TGCAGGGGGACAGGGGATGGCTACACCTTC.